This TCR beta chain was identified in a study of pediatric ulcerative colitis. The germline V and J ends were trimmed by 2 bases and 2 bases, with 12 bases remaining between them. The CDR3 has 15 residues. The germline V gene has CDR1 SEHNR and CDR2 FQNEAQ (reference sequence). The rectum was sampled with one to two pinch biopsies at colonoscopy. Assay: immunoSEQ multiplex PCR; the TCRdb copy retains only in-frame clones and omits some. The top ten clones hold 7.5% to 9% of a sample with tens of thousands of clones, approximately 71% of them seen once. The material sequenced was gut tissue. The chain is built from TRBV7-9 and TRBJ2-5, with a weak D call TRBD2 (6 bases). The clonotype was recovered from a boy aged 5-17 years with severe ulcerative colitis. In nucleotides, the CDR3 is TGTGCCAGCAGCTTAAACGCAGGGAGGCAAGAGACCCAGTACTTC. Amino acid sequence: CASSLNAGRQETQYF.